This T cell receptor beta chain was sequenced during a study of OX40 agonist ivuxolimab in advanced cancers. Study background: Patients receiving dose escalation had hepatocellular carcinoma, melanoma, renal cell or head and neck cancer. Treatment received earlier with anti-PD-1, anti-PD-L1 or anti-CTLA-4 agents was allowed, and 40% had some.

Comment on this clone: The target antigen is unknown.

Sequencing was performed with immunoSEQ multiplex PCR; in TCRdb, only in-frame clones are kept and a portion is missing. Among more than 65,000 clones listed, roughly 85% were seen once. General study results and limits: The study found that CD8+ T cells averaged more expanded clones than CD4+.

CDR3 size: 15 residues. V dropped 5 bases and J dropped 4; count of bases not matched to a gene: 6. CDR1 is MNHEY, CDR2 SVGAGI, per germline. Sequences were derived from CD4+ or CD8+ T cells sorted from blood, sampled in a trial of the OX40 agonist ivuxolimab. The V and J genes are TRBV6-5 and TRBJ1-5; 9 bases align to TRBD1. The TCR was taken from an adult with an advanced solid tumor such as melanoma, head and neck, liver or kidney cancer. In DNA, the CDR3 is TGTGCCAGCAGTCAGACAGGGACAGGGAATCAGCCCCAGCATTTT. Protein sequence: CASSQTGTGNQPQHF.